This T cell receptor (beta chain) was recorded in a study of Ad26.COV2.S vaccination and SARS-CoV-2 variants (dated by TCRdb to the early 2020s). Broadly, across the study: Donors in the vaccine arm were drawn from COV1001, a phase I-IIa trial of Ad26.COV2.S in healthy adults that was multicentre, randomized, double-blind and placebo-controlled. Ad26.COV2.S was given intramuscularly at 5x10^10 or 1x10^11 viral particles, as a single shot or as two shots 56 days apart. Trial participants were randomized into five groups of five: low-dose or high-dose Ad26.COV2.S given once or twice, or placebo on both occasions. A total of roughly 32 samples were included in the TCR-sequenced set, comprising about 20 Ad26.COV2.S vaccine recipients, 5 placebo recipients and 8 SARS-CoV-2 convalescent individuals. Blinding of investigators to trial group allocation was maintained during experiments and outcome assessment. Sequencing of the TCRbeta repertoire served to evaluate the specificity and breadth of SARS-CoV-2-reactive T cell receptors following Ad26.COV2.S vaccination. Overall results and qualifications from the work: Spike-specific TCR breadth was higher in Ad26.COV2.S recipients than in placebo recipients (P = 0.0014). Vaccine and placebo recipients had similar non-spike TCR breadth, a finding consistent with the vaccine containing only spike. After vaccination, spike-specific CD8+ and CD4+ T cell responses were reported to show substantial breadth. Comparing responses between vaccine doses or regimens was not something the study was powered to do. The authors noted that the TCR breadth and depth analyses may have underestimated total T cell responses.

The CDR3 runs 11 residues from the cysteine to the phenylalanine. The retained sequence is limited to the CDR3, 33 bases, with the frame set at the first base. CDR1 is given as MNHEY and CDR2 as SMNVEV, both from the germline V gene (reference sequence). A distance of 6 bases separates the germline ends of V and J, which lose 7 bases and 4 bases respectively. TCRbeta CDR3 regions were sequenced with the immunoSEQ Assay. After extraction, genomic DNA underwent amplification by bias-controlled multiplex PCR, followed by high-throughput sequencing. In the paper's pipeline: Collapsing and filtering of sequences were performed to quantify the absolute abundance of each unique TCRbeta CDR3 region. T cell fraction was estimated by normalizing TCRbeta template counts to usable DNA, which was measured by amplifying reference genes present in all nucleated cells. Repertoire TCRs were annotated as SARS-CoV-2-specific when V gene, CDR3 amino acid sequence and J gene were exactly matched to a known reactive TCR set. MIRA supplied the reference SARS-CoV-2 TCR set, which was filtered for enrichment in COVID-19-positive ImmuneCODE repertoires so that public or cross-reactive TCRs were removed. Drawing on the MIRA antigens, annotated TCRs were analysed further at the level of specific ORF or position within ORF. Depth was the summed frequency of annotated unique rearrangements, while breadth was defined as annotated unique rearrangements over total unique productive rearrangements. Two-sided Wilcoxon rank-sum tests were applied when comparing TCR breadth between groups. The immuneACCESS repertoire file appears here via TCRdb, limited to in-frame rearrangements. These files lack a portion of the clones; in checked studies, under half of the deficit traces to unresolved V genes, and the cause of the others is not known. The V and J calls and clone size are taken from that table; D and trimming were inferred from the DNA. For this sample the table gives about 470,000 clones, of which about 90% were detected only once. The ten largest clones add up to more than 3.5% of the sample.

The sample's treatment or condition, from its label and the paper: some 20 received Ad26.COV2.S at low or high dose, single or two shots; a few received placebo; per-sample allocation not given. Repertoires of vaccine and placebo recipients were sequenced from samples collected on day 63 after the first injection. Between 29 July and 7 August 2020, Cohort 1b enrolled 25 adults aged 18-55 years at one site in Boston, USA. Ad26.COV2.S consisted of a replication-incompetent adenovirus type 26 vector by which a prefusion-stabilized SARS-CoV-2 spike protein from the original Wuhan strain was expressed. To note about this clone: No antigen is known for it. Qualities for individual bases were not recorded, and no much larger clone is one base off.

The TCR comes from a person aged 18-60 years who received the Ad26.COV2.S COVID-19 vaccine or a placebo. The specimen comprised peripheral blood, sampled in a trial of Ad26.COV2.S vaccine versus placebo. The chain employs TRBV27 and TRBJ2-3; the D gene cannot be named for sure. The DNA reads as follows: TGTGCCAGCATTCAGGCAGATACGCAGTATTTT. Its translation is CASIQADTQYF.